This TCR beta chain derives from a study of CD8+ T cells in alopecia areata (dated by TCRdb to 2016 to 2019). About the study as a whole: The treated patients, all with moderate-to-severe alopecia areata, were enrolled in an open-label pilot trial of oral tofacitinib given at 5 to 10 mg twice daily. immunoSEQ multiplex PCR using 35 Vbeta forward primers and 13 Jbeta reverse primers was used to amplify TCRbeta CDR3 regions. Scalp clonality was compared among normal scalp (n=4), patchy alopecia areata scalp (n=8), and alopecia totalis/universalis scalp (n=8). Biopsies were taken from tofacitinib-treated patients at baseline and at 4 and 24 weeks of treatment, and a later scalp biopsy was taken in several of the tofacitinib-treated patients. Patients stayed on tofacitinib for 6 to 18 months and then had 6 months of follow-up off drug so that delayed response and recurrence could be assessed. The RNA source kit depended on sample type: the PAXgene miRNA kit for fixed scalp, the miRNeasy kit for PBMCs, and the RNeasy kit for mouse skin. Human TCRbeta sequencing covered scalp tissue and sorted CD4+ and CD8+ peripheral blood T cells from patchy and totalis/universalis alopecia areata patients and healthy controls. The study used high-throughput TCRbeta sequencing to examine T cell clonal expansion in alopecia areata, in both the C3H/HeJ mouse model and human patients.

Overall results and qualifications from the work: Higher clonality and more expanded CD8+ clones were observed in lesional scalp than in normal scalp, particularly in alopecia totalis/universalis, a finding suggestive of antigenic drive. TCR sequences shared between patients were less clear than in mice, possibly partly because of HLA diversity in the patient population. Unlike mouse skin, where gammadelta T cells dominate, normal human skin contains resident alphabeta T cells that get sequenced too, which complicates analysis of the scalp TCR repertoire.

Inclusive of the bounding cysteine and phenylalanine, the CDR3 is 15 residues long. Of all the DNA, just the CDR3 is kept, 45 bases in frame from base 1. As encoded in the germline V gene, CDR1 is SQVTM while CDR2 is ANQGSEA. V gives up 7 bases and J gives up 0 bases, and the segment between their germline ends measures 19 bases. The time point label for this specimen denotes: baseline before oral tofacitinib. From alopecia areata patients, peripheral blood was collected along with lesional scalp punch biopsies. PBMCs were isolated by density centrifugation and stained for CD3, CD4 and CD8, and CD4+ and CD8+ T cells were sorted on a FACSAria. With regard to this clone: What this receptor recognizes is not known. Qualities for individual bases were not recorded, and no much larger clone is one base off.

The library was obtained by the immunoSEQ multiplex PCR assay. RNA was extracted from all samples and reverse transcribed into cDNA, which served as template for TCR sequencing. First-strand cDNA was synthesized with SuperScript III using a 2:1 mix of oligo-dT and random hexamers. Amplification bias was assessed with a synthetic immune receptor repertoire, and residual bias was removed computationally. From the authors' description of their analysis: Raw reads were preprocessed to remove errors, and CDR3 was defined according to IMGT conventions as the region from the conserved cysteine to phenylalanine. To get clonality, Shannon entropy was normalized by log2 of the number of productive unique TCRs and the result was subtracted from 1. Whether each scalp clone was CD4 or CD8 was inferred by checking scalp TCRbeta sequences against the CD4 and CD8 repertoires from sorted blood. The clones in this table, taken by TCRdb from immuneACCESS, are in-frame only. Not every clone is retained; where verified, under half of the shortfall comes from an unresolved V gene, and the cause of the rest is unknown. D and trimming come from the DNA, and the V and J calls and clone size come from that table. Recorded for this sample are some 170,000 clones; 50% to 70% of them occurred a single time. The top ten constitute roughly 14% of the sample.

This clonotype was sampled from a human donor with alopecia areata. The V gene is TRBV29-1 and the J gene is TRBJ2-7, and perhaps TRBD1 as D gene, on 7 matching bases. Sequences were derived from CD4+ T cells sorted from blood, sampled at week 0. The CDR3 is CSGSTGPTSSYEQYF. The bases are TGCAGCGGTTCGACAGGGCCGACTAGCTCCTACGAGCAGTACTTC.